These 10 T cell receptor beta chains originate from one sample sequenced in a study of OX40 agonist ivuxolimab in advanced cancers. Sequencing was performed with immunoSEQ multiplex PCR; in TCRdb, only in-frame clones are kept and a portion is missing. The table lists about 5,100 clones, 50% to 80% of them singletons. The source material was CD4+ or CD8+ T cells sorted from blood, sampled in a trial of the OX40 agonist ivuxolimab. These receptors came from an adult with an advanced solid tumor such as melanoma, head and neck, liver or kidney cancer.

This sequence joins TRBV9 and TRBJ2-3; D is ambiguous. The CDR3 contains 14 residues. CDR1 and CDR2 from the germline V gene are SGDLS and YYNGEE. The ends were cut back, 2 bases at V and 2 bases at J, with 9 bases in the middle. The CDR3 protein is CASSVFDDTDTQYF. In DNA, the CDR3 is TGTGCCAGCAGCGTCTTCGACGACACAGATACGCAGTATTTT. The full variable domain, completed using reference TRBV9 and TRBJ2-3, is DSGVTQTPKHLITATGQRVTLRCSPRSGDLSVYWYQQSLDQGLQFLIQYYNGEERAKGNILERFSAQQFPDLHSELNLSSLELGDSALYFCASSVFDDTDTQYFGPGTRLTVL.

Only a few counts were recorded for this clone. The chain is built from TRBV2 and TRBJ1-1; D uncertain. Germline loops: CDR1 SNHLY, CDR2 FYNNEI. The length of the CDR3 is 14 residues. Trimming pared 4 bases from V and 4 bases from J, leaving 13 bases between. The CDR3 spells CASSGGTRATEAFF. The DNA for the CDR3 is TGTGCCAGCAGTGGAGGTACAAGGGCCACTGAAGCTTTCTTT.

By proportion, this clone is large. This same CDR3 is encoded by further DNA sequences in the sample. For the CDR3, the DNA is TGTGCCAGCAGTTACTCGGAGGTCACTGAAGCTTTCTTT. It yields the protein CASSYSEVTEAFF. J is TRBJ1-1 and V is TRBV6-5; D is uncertain. The germline gives CDR1 MNHEY, CDR2 SVGAGI. The V and J ends lost 0 bases and 4 bases respectively, with 6 bases between them. The CDR3 runs to 13 residues.

Relative to its sample, this clone is medium-sized. Other nucleotide sequences from this sample produce the same CDR3. The V gene is TRBV29-1, the J gene TRBJ2-1, with 8 bases identical to TRBD2. Per germline, CDR1 SQVTM and CDR2 ANQGSEA. V gave up 4 bases and J gave up 7 bases; unmatched junction bases: 9. CDR3 size: 14 residues. The CDR3 region is CSVVGGLVDNEQFF. Written as DNA, the CDR3 is TGCAGCGTTGTGGGGGGACTAGTTGATAATGAGCAGTTCTTC.

The chain carries TRBV7-8 and TRBJ2-6, with 9 nucleotides matching TRBD1. The CDR3 is made up of 19 amino acids. The germline CDR1 and CDR2 sequences are SGHVS and FQNEAQ. The J segment lost 4 bases and the V segment lost 1 base, leaving 11 bases of the junction unmatched. The CDR3 region is CASSLGGQGPLSGANVLTF. The CDR3 DNA reads as TGTGCCAGCAGCTTAGGGGGACAGGGACCTCTCTCGGGGGCCAACGTCCTGACTTTC. The entire variable domain, with the rest obtained from reference TRBV7-8 and TRBJ2-6, is as follows: GAGVSQSPRYKVAKRGQDVALRCDPISGHVSLFWYQQALGQGPEFLTYFQNEAQLDKSGLPSDRFFAERPEGSVSTLKIQRTQQEDSAVYLCASSLGGQGPLSGANVLTFGAGSRLTVL.

This clone was detected only a few times. Other DNA sequences in the sample encode the same CDR3. The chain employs TRBV2 and TRBJ1-6, with TRBD1 as a possible D gene (6 bases). Germline assignment: CDR1 SNHLY and CDR2 FYNNEI. V lost 5 bases, J lost 0 bases, and 11 bases lay in between. This CDR3 is 16 amino acids long. The CDR3 coding sequence is TGTGCCAGCAGTCGACAGGCGAGCTCCTATAATTCACCCCTCCACTTT. Protein: CASSRQASSYNSPLHF.

The chain joins TRBV7-6 to TRBJ2-1; D is unresolved. CDR3 length equals 14 residues. Trimming took off 7 bases at V and 7 bases at J, with 17 bases between the two ends. Germline lookup yields CDR1 SGHVS and CDR2 FNYEAQ. The chain's CDR3 is CASTSRLSSNEQFF. CDR3 nucleotides: TGTGCCAGCACCTCGAGGCTCTCCTCGAATGAGCAGTTCTTC.

This sequence joins TRBV7-9 and TRBJ1-1; D not certain. The CDR3 extends over 12 amino acids. Between the trimmed V and J ends, which lost 8 bases and 7 bases, there was a span of 14 bases. Germline loops: CDR1 SEHNR, CDR2 FQNEAQ (reference sequence). The CDR3, as DNA: TGTGCCAGCCGGCAGAATCGTATTGAAGCTTTCTTT. Encoded protein: CASRQNRIEAFF.

The chain joins TRBV9 to TRBJ2-3, with 7 positions matching TRBD1. In germline, CDR1 is SGDLS, CDR2 YYNGEE. CDR3 size: 16 residues. Losses at the gene ends were 3 bases for V and 1 base for J; bases not matched to a gene: 8. The DNA for the CDR3 is TGTGCCAGCAGCGGGGACAGCCCCTGGGGCACAGATACGCAGTATTTT. Residues: CASSGDSPWGTDTQYF.

This sequence joins TRBV6-1 and TRBJ2-6, with 8 bases identical to TRBD1. With 0 bases clipped from V and 0 bases from J, the junction kept 10 bases outside the gene matches. This CDR3 is 20 amino acids long. Germline V gene data show CDR1 as MNHNS and CDR2 as SASEGT. The CDR3 DNA reads as TGTGCCAGCAGTGAAGCAACACAGGGGGTATTGGGCTCTGGGGCCAACGTCCTGACTTTC. Translated: CASSEATQGVLGSGANVLTF.